Described below is a single T cell receptor (beta chain) sequence and its context. Its specificity is not known. This sample was included in a study of CD8+ T cells in alopecia areata. Study findings and constraints: Affected lesional scalp, above all in alopecia totalis/universalis, was more clonal than normal scalp.

RNA was isolated and reverse transcribed to cDNA, the sequencing template. Assay used: immunoSEQ multiplex PCR; TCRdb lists only in-frame clones, some missing. The data show 150,000 to 180,000 clones, 45% to 60% seen once. V was cut by 5 bases and J by 5 bases, with 6 bases left in between. The germline gives CDR1 MNHEY, CDR2 SMNVEV (reference sequence). The CDR3 is made up of 11 amino acids. Sequencing was performed on CD8+ T cells sorted from blood, taken at week 0. This clonotype originated in a human donor with alopecia areata. The chain recombines TRBV27 with TRBJ2-5; maybe TRBD1 (6 bases). In nucleotides, the CDR3 is TGTGCCAGCAGTGACAGGGAGACCCAGTACTTC. This sequence encodes CASSDRETQYF.